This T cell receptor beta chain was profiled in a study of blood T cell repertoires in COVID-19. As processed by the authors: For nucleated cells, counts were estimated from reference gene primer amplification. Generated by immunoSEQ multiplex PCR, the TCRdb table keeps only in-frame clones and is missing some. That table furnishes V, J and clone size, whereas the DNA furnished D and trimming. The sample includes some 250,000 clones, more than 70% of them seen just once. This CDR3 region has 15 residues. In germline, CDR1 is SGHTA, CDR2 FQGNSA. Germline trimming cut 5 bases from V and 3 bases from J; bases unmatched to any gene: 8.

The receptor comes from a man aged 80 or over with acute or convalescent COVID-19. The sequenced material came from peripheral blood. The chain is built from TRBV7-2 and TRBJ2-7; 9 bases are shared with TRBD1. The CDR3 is CASSPGQGIFYEQYF. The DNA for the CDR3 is TGTGCCAGCAGCCCGGGACAGGGAATCTTCTACGAGCAGTACTTC. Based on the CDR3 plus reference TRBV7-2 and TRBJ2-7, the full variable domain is GAGVSQSPSNKVTEKGKDVELRCDPISGHTALYWYRQSLGQGLEFLIYFQGNSAPDKSGLPSDRFSAERTGGSVSTLTIQRTQQEDSAVYLCASSPGQGIFYEQYFGPGTRLTVT.